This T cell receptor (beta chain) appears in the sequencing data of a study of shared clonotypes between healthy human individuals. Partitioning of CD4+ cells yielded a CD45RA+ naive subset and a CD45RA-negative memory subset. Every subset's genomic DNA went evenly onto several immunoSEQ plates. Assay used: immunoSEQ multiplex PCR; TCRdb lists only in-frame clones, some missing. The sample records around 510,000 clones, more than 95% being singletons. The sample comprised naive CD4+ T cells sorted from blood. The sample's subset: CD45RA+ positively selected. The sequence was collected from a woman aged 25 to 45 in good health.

The CDR3 is CASSRQGSSTDTQYF. The CDR3 nucleotides read TGTGCCAGTAGTAGACAGGGTTCTAGCACAGATACGCAGTATTTT. The genes are TRBV19 and TRBJ2-3; 7 bases match TRBD1. Germline V gene data show CDR1 as LNHDA and CDR2 as SQIVND (reference sequence). This CDR3 region has 15 residues. The V and J ends lost 4 bases and 0 bases, in that order; junction bases with no gene match: 4.